The 27 T cell receptor beta chains in this list originate from one sample, sequenced in a study of blood T cell repertoires in COVID-19 (dated by TCRdb to 2020 to 2022). The library was prepared using the immunoSEQ multiplex PCR assay. TCRdb provides this immuneACCESS table in a form limited to in-frame rearrangements. Some clones are lacking; in checked studies, under half of them reflect an unresolved V gene, and why the rest are absent is not known. The sample includes approximately 200,000 clones, with more than 75% observed a single time. The ten largest clones represent about 8.6% of the sample. Sequenced sample: PBMCs or T cells enriched from blood (not recorded which). These TCRs come from a woman aged 25 to 39 who had recovered from COVID-19.

V gene TRBV14 combines with J gene TRBJ2-1; 11 nucleotides line up with TRBD2. V gave up 0 bases and J gave up 8 bases; unmatched junction bases: 3. Per the germline V gene, CDR1 is SGHDN and CDR2 is FVKESK. The CDR3 consists of 15 residues. The CDR3 DNA reads TGTGCCAGCAGCCAAGAACTAGCGGGAGTCTATGAGCAGTTCTTC. Protein product: CASSQELAGVYEQFF.

This chain uses TRBV5-1 with TRBJ2-3; tentative D call: TRBD2 (7 bases). V dropped 0 bases and J dropped 2 bases, with 13 bases sitting between them. The CDR3 sequence is 16 residues long. From germline, CDR1 is SGHRS and CDR2 YFSETQ. CDR3 sequence reads: CASSLAGGGNTDTQYF. The CDR3 DNA sequence: TGCGCCAGCAGCTTGGCGGGCGGGGGCAACACAGATACGCAGTATTTT. Looking up the rest from reference TRBV5-1 and TRBJ2-3 gives the full variable domain: KAGVTQTPRYLIKTRGQQVTLSCSPISGHRSVSWYQQTPGQGLQFLFEYFSETQRNKGNFPGRFSGRQFSNSRSEMNVSTLELGDSALYLCASSLAGGGNTDTQYFGPGTRLTVL.

The chain carries TRBV30 and TRBJ2-7, with 12 bases lining up with TRBD1. J was trimmed by 2 bases and V by 1 base; bases with no gene match: 3. CDR3 length: 15 amino acids. The V gene's germline CDR1 is GTSNPN and CDR2 SVGIG (reference sequence). CDR3 protein: CAWSAGQGAPYEQYF. The CDR3 nucleotides are TGTGCCTGGAGTGCGGGACAGGGGGCCCCCTACGAGCAGTACTTC.

The CDR3 coding sequence is TGTGCCAGCAACCCCGCCGGTAGGACAGTCTACAATGAGCAGTTCTTC. This codes for CASNPAGRTVYNEQFF. The V gene is TRBV28, the J gene TRBJ2-1; maybe TRBD1 (6 bases). Germline CDR1 reads MDHEN; CDR2 reads SYDVKM. The CDR3 runs to 16 residues. The V end lost 7 bases, the J end lost 3 bases, and 19 bases lay between the germline ends.

The chain carries TRBV5-8 and TRBJ1-6, with a tentative D call TRBD1 (5 bases). V was shortened by 2 bases and J by 12 bases, with 9 bases between the two germline ends. From germline, CDR1 is SGHTS and CDR2 YDEGEE. This CDR3 has 12 amino acids. CDR3 sequence (DNA): TGTGCCAGCAGCTTCAGGCAGGGACCCCTCCACTTT. Translated: CASSFRQGPLHF.

The CDR3 DNA reads as TGTGCCGGCAACAGGGGGAGCAATCAGCCCCAGCATTTT. Its protein is CAGNRGSNQPQHF. The chain recombines TRBV28 with TRBJ1-5; TRBD1 matches 8 bases. The CDR3 runs to 13 residues. Germline CDR1 and CDR2: MDHEN and SYDVKM. Unmatched junction bases numbered 4, after V lost 11 bases and J lost 1 base.

The gene calls are TRBV28 and TRBJ2-7; 7 positions agree with TRBD2. The CDR3 length is 13 residues. The J segment lost 5 bases and the V segment lost 6 bases, leaving 7 bases of the junction unmatched. Germline V gives CDR1 MDHEN, CDR2 SYDVKM. The CDR3: CASRAIGRNEQYF. The CDR3 bases are TGTGCCAGCAGAGCGATCGGGAGGAACGAGCAGTACTTC.

The V call is TRBV18, the J call TRBJ2-7; 10 bases are shared with TRBD2. This CDR3 region has 17 residues. With V trimmed by 3 bases and J by 1 base, 9 bases remained unmatched. Germline CDR1 reads KGHSH; CDR2 reads LQKENI. The CDR3 protein is CASSPGVSSGSSYEQYF. DNA of the CDR3: TGTGCCAGCTCACCTGGGGTGTCTAGCGGGAGTTCCTACGAGCAGTACTTC.

This chain uses TRBV30 with TRBJ2-2; D not certain. The CDR3 covers 14 residues. Germline CDR1 is GTSNPN and CDR2 is SVGIG (reference sequence). V lost 3 bases to trimming and J lost 0 bases, with 8 bases between them. CDR3 sequence: CAWRLAANTGELFF. The CDR3 DNA is TGTGCCTGGAGATTGGCGGCGAACACCGGGGAGCTGTTTTTT.

The genes are TRBV7-2 and TRBJ2-7, with 11 bases identical to TRBD2. Trimming removed 1 base from V and 5 bases from J; junction bases left unmatched: 7. This CDR3 is built from 16 residues. Per the germline V gene, CDR1 is SGHTA and CDR2 is FQGNSA. The CDR3 DNA follows: TGTGCCAGCAGCTTAGGTATAGCGGGAGGGCTGGACGAGCAGTACTTC. Its translation is CASSLGIAGGLDEQYF.

V is TRBV6-5 and J is TRBJ2-1; a weak D match, TRBD1 (6 bases). CDR3 length: 12 residues. In germline, CDR1 is MNHEY, CDR2 SVGAGI. V was shortened by 2 bases and J by 9 bases, with 8 bases between the two germline ends. CDR3 in amino acids: CASSYGDTEQFF. CDR3 DNA: TGTGCCAGCAGTTACGGGGACACTGAGCAGTTCTTC.

This sequence joins TRBV2 and TRBJ2-3, with 15 bases that match TRBD2. The ends lost 4 bases at V and 8 bases at J; junction bases unmatched: 7. Germline CDR1 is SNHLY and CDR2 is FYNNEI. CDR3 length equals 16 residues. CDR3 bases: TGTGCCAGCAGTGGGTGGACTAGCGGGAGGGCTGTTACGCAGTATTTT. This gives the protein CASSGWTSGRAVTQYF.

The chain joins TRBV2 to TRBJ2-4; possible D gene TRBD1, 5 bases. This CDR3 comprises 13 residues. V was clipped by 2 bases and J by 9 bases, with 11 bases between them. Germline values: CDR1 SNHLY, CDR2 FYNNEI. The DNA for the CDR3 is TGTGCCAGCAGTGAAATAGGGGCCGGCATTCAGTACTTC. It yields the protein CASSEIGAGIQYF.

In this sample, this clone turned up once. The chain is built from TRBV6-5 and TRBJ1-1; D not certain. There are 14 residues in the CDR3. V shed 3 bases and J shed 5 bases, with 13 bases lying between them. Germline-derived CDR1 and CDR2 are MNHEY and SVGAGI. In nucleotides, the CDR3 is TGTGCCAGCAGTTATATGGGAGGAGCAACTGAAGCTTTCTTT. As protein: CASSYMGGATEAFF.

The V gene is TRBV28, the J gene TRBJ1-5, with 8 bases matching TRBD1. This CDR3 spans 16 amino acids. With 2 bases clipped from V and 1 base from J, the junction kept 4 bases outside the gene matches. Germline V lookup: CDR1 MDHEN, CDR2 SYDVKM. CDR3 coding DNA: TGTGCCAGCAGTTTAGGGGACAGGTTGAGCAATCAGCCCCAGCATTTT. This sequence encodes CASSLGDRLSNQPQHF.

CDR3 protein: CASSYGGRRTGELFF. CDR3 nucleotides: TGCGCCAGCAGCTACGGCGGGAGACGAACCGGGGAGCTGTTTTTT. V gene TRBV5-1 combines with J gene TRBJ2-2, with 7 bases fitting TRBD2. Germline values: CDR1 SGHRS, CDR2 YFSETQ. The CDR3 extends over 15 amino acids. V lost 3 bases, J lost 5 bases, and 7 bases stayed unmatched.

The genes are TRBV10-3 and TRBJ1-5; D not certain. This CDR3 is 14 amino acids long. Germline assignment: CDR1 ENHRY and CDR2 SYGVKD. Trimming took off 10 bases at V and 3 bases at J, with 16 bases between the two ends. In DNA, the CDR3 is TGTGCCACCACAAACGGAGGGTTCAATCAGCCCCAGCATTTT. Translating it yields CATTNGGFNQPQHF.

CDR3 in DNA: TGTGCCAGCAGCATCCAGGGTACCCCCCTCTATGGCTACACCTTC. Translation: CASSIQGTPLYGYTF. This chain links TRBV5-6 with TRBJ1-2; perhaps TRBD1 as D (5 bases). Germline V gene sequence: CDR1 SGHDT, CDR2 YYEEEE. The ends were cut back, 4 bases at V and 4 bases at J, with 17 bases in the middle. This CDR3 contains 15 residues. The whole variable domain, filled in from reference TRBV5-6 and TRBJ1-2, reads DAGVTQSPTHLIKTRGQQVTLRCSPKSGHDTVSWYQQALGQGPQFIFQYYEEEERQRGNFPDRFSGHQFPNYSSELNVNALLLGDSALYLCASSIQGTPLYGYTFGSGTRLTVV.

This sequence joins TRBV29-1 and TRBJ2-3; maybe TRBD1 (6 bases). V was shortened by 2 bases and J by 1 base, with 13 bases between the two germline ends. The CDR3 loop spans 15 amino acids. The germline V gene encodes CDR1 SQVTM and CDR2 ANQGSEA. CDR3 DNA: TGCAGCGTTGAAAATCCAGGGGTCCGCACAGATACGCAGTATTTT. Translating it yields CSVENPGVRTDTQYF.

In DNA, the CDR3 is TGTGCCAGCAGTTTCCCCGGGGGTGCAAGATATGGCTACACCTTC. This codes for CASSFPGGARYGYTF. The chain links TRBV28 to TRBJ1-2, with D perhaps TRBD1 (5 bases). The CDR3 loop spans 15 amino acids. CDR1 and CDR2 from the germline V gene are MDHEN and SYDVKM. V lost 3 bases, J lost 5 bases, and 16 bases lay in between.

J is TRBJ2-5 and V is TRBV11-2; D unclear. Trimming removed 0 bases from V and 0 bases from J, with 8 bases in between. The CDR3 extends over 15 amino acids. CDR1 SGHAT and CDR2 FQNNGV come from the germline V gene. The CDR3 nucleotides are TGTGCCAGCAGCTTAGAGCACGGGTACCAAGAGACCCAGTACTTC. This encodes CASSLEHGYQETQYF.

The J gene is TRBJ2-5, the V gene TRBV12-3 or TRBV12-4; unclear D gene. The CDR3 spans 11 residues. V lost 6 bases to trimming and J lost 7 bases, with 9 bases between them. CDR3 DNA: TGTGCCAGCAGCCCCTCCTGGACCCAGTACTTC. Its protein product is CASSPSWTQYF.

Concerning this clone: Additional DNA sequences in this sample encode the identical CDR3. The genes are TRBV27 and TRBJ2-1; D call uncertain. The CDR3 runs to 13 residues. Germline loops: CDR1 MNHEY, CDR2 SMNVEV (reference sequence). V was pared by 3 bases and J by 1 base, with 4 bases between. The CDR3 nucleotides read TGTGCCAGCAGTTTTAGTTCCTACAATGAGCAGTTCTTC. This codes for CASSFSSYNEQFF.

The V gene is TRBV15, the J gene TRBJ1-6, with 10 bases fitting TRBD1. V dropped 4 bases and J dropped 5; count of bases not matched to a gene: 2. Germline V lookup: CDR1 LNHNV, CDR2 YYDKDF (reference sequence). This CDR3 region has 15 residues. CDR3 protein: CATSKGQGNNSPLHF. The CDR3 DNA reads as TGTGCCACCAGCAAGGGACAGGGGAATAATTCACCCCTCCACTTT.

V and J are TRBV28 and TRBJ2-7, with no clear D. Germline-derived CDR1 and CDR2 are MDHEN and SYDVKM. V dropped 5 bases and J dropped 2 bases, with 13 bases sitting between them. This CDR3 comprises 14 residues. CDR3 DNA: TGTGCCAGCAGTCCCCCCCCCGAGCCCTACGAGCAGTACTTC. Translating gives CASSPPPEPYEQYF.

This chain uses TRBV4-1 with TRBJ1-2, with D possibly TRBD1 on 6 matching bases. The CDR3 covers 16 residues. Per germline, CDR1 MGHRA and CDR2 YSYEKL. V was clipped by 4 bases and J by 6 bases, with 21 bases between them. CDR3 protein: CASSPHPTDSRNGYTF. The CDR3 DNA sequence: TGCGCCAGCAGCCCCCACCCAACGGACAGCCGGAATGGCTACACCTTC.

The chain combines TRBV5-6 with TRBJ1-5; weak D call: TRBD1 (6 bases). From germline, CDR1 is SGHDT and CDR2 YYEEEE. The CDR3 runs to 14 residues. The V gene lost 2 bases and the J gene lost 7 bases, with 13 bases spanning the gap. The chain's CDR3 is CASSFSGEKQPQHF. CDR3 sequence (DNA): TGTGCCAGCAGCTTTTCAGGGGAAAAGCAGCCCCAGCATTTT.